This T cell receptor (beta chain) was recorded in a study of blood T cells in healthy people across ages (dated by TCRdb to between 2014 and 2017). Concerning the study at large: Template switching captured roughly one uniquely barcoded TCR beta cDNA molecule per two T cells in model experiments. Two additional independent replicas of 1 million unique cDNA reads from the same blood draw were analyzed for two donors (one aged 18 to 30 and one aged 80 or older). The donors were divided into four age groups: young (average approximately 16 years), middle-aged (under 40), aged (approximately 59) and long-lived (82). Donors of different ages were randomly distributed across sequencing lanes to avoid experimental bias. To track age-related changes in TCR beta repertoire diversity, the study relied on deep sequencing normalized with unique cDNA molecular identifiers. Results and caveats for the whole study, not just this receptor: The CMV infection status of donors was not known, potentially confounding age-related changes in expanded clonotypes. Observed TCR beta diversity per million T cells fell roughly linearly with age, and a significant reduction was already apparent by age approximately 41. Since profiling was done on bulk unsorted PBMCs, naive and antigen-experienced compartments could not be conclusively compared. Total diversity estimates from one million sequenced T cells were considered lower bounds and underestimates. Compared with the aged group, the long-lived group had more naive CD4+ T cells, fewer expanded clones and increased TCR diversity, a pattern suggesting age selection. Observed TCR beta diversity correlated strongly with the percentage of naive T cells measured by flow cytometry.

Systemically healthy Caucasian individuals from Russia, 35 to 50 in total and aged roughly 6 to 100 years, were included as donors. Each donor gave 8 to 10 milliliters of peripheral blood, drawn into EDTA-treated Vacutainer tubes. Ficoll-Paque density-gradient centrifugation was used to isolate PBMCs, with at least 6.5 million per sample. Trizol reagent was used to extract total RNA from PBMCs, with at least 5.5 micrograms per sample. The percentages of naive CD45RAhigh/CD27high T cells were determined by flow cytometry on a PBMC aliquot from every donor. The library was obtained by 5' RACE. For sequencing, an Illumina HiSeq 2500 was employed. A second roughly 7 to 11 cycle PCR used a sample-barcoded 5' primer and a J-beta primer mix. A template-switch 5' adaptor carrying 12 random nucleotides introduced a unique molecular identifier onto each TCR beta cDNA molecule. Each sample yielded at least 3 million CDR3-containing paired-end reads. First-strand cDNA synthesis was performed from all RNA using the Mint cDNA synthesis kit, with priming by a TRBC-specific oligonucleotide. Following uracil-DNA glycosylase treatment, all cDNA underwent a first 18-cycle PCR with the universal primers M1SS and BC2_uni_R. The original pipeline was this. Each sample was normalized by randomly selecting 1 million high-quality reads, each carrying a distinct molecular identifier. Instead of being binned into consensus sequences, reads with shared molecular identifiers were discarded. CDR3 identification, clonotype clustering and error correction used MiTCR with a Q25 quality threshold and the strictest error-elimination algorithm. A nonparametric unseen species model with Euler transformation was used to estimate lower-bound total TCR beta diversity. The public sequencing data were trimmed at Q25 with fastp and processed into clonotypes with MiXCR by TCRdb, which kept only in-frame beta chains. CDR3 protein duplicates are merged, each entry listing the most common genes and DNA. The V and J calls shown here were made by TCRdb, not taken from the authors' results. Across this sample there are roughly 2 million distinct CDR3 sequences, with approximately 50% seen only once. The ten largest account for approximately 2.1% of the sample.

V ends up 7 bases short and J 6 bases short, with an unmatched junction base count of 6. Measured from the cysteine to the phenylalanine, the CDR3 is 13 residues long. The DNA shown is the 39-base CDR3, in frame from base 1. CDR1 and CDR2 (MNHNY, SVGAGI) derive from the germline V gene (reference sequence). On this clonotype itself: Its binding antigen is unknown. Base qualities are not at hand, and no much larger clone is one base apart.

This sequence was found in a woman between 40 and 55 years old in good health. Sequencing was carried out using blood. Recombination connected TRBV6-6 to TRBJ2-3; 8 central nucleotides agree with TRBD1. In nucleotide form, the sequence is TGTGCCAGCAACCGACAGGGGAGGGATACGCAGTATTTT. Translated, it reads CASNRQGRDTQYF.